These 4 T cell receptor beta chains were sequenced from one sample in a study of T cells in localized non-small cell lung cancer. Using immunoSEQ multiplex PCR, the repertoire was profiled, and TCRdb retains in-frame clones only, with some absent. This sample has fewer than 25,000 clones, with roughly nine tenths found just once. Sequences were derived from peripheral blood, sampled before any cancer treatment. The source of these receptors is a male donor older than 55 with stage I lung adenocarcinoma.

CDR3 DNA sequence: TGTGCCAGCAGCCATGATAAGACGATTCCTGGGGTCGGCTACACCTTC. Its translation: CASSHDKTIPGVGYTF. The chain is built from TRBV5-4 and TRBJ1-2; D ambiguous. Germline CDR1 and CDR2: SGHNT and YYREEE (reference sequence). CDR3 size: 16 residues. Trimming removed 4 bases at V and 8 bases at J, with 24 bases between.

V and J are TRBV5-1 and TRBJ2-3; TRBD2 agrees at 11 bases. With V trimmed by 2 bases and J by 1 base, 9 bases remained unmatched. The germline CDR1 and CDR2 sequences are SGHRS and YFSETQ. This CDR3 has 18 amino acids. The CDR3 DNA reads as TGCGCCAGCAGCTTTGGTCTACTAGCGGGAGCCGGCACAGATACGCAGTATTTT. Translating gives CASSFGLLAGAGTDTQYF.

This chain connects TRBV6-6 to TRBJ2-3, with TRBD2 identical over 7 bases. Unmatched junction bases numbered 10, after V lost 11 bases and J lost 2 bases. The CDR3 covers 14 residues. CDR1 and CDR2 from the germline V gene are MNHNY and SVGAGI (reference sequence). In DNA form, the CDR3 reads TGTGCCGCCTCCCCCGGGAGGATCACAGATACGCAGTATTTT. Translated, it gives CAASPGRITDTQYF.

The CDR3 bases are TGTGCCAGCAGCCCCCGGCAGGGGGCTAACTATGGCTACACCTTC. This encodes CASSPRQGANYGYTF. The chain links TRBV11-2 to TRBJ1-2; 7 bases fit TRBD1. The CDR3 has 15 amino acids. Germline CDR1 reads SGHAT; CDR2 reads FQNNGV. With V trimmed by 5 bases and J by 0 bases, 6 bases remained unmatched.